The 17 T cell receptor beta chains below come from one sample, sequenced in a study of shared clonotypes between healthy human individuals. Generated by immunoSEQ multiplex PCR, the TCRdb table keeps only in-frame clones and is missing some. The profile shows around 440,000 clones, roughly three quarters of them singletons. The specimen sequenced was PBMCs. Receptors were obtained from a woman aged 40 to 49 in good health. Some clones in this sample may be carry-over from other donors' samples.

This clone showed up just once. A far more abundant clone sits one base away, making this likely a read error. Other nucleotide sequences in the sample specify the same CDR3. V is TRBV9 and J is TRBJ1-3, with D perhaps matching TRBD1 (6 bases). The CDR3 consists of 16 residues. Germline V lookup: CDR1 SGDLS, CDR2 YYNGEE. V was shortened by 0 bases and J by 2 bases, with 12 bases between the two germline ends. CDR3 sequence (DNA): TGTGCCAGCAGCGTAGCCTGGGCAGGGGCTGGAAACACCATATATTTT. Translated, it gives CASSVAWAGAGNTIYF.

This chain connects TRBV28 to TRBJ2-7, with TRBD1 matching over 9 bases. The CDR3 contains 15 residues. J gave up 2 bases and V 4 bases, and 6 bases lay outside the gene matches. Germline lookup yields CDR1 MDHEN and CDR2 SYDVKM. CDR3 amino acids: CASSSSGTGPYEQYF. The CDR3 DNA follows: TGTGCCAGCAGTTCGTCCGGGACAGGGCCCTACGAGCAGTACTTC.

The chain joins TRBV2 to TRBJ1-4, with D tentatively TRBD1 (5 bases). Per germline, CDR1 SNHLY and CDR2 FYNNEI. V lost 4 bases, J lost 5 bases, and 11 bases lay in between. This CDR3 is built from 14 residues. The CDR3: CASSVRGGNEKLFF. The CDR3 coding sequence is TGTGCCAGCAGTGTGCGGGGGGGAAATGAAAAACTGTTTTTT.

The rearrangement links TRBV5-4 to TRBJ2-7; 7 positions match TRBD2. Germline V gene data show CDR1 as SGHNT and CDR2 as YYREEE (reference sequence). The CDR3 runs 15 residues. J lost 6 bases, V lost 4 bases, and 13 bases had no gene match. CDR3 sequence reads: CASSPRVAGMGEQYF. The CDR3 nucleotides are TGTGCCAGCAGCCCCCGCGTAGCGGGCATGGGCGAGCAGTACTTC.

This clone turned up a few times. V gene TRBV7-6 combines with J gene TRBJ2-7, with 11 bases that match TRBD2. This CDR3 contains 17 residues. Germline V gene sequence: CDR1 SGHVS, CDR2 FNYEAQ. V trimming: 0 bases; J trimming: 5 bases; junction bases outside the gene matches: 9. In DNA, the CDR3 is TGTGCCAGCAGCTTAGCCCCTTTAGCGGGAGGGCCCGACGAGCAGTACTTC. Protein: CASSLAPLAGGPDEQYF. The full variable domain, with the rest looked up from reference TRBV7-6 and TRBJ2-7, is GAGVSQSPRYKVTKRGQDVALRCDPISGHVSLYWYRQALGQGPEFLTYFNYEAQQDKSGLPNDRFSAERPEGSISTLTIQRTEQRDSAMYRCASSLAPLAGGPDEQYFGPGTRLTVT.

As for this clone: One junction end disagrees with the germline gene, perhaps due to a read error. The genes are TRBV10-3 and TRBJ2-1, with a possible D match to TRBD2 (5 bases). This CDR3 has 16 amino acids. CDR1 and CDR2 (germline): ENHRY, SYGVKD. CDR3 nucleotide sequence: TGTGCCAGCAGTTACCCTCACGGAGGTTCCTACAATGAGCAGTTCTTC. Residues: CASSYPHGGSYNEQFF.

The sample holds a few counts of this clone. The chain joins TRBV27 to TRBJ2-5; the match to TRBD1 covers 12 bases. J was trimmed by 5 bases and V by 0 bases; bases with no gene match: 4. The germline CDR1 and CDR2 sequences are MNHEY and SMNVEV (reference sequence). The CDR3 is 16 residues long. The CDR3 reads CASSLSGTGGWETQYF. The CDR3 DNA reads TGTGCCAGCAGTTTATCCGGGACAGGGGGCTGGGAGACCCAGTACTTC.

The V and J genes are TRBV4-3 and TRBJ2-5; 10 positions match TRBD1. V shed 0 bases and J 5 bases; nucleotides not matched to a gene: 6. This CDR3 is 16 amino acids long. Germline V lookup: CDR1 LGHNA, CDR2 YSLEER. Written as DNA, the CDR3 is TGCGCCAGCAGCCAAGAAGGGACAGGGGCATGGGAGACCCAGTACTTC. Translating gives CASSQEGTGAWETQYF.

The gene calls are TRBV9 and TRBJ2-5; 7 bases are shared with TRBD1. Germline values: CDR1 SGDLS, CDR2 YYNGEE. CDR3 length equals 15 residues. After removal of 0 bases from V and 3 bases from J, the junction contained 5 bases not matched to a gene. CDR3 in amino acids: CASSVAGTAKETQYF. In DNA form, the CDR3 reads TGTGCCAGCAGCGTAGCCGGGACAGCCAAAGAGACCCAGTACTTC. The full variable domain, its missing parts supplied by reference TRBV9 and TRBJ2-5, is DSGVTQTPKHLITATGQRVTLRCSPRSGDLSVYWYQQSLDQGLQFLIQYYNGEERAKGNILERFSAQQFPDLHSELNLSSLELGDSALYFCASSVAGTAKETQYFGPGTRLLVL.

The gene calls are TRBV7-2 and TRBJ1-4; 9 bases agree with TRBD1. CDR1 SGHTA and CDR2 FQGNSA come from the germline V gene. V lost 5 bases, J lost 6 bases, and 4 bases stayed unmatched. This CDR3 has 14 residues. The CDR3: CASSQDRGHEKLFF. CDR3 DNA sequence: TGTGCCAGCAGCCAGGACAGGGGTCATGAAAAACTGTTTTTT.

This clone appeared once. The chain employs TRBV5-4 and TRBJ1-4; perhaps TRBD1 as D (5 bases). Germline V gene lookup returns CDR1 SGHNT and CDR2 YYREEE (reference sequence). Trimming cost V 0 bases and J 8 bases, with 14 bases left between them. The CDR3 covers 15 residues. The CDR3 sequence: CASSLAGAGSEKLFF. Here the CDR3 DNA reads TGTGCCAGCAGCTTGGCCGGGGCAGGGTCGGAAAAACTGTTTTTT. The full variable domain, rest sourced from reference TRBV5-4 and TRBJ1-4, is ETGVTQSPTHLIKTRGQQVTLRCSSQSGHNTVSWYQQALGQGPQFIFQYYREEENGRGNFPPRFSGLQFPNYSSELNVNALELDDSALYLCASSLAGAGSEKLFFGSGTQLSVL.

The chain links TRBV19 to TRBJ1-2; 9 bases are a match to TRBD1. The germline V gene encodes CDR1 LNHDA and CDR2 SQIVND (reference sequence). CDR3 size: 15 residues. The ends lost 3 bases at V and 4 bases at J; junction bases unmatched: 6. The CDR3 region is CASSILDRGGYGYTF. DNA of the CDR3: TGTGCCAGTAGTATCCTGGACAGGGGCGGCTATGGCTACACCTTC.

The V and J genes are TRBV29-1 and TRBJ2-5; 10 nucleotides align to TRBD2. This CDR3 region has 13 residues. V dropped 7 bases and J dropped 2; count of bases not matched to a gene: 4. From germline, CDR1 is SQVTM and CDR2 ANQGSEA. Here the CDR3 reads CSARTSGQETQYF. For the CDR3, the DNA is TGCAGCGCCAGGACTAGCGGTCAAGAGACCCAGTACTTC.

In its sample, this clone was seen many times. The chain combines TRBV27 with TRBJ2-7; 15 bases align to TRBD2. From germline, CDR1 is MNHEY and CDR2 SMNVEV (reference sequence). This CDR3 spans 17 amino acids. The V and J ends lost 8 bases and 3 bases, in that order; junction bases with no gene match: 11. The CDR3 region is CASERTSGRAEDYEQYF. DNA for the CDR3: TGTGCCAGCGAAAGGACTAGCGGGAGGGCGGAGGACTACGAGCAGTACTTC.

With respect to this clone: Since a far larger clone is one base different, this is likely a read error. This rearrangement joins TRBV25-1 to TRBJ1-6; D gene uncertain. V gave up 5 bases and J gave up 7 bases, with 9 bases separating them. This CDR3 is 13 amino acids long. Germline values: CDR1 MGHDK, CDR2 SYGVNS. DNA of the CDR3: TGTGCCAGCAGTAAATCTGAGAATTCACCCCTCCACTTT. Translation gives CASSKSENSPLHF.

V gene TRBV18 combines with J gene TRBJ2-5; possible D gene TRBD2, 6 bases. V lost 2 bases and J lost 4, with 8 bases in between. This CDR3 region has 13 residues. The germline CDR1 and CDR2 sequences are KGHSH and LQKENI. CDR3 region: CASSPGGTETQYF. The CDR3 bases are TGTGCCAGCTCACCAGGGGGGACAGAGACCCAGTACTTC. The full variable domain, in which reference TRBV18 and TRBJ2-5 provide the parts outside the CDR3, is NAGVMQNPRHLVRRRGQEARLRCSPMKGHSHVYWYRQLPEEGLKFMVYLQKENIIDESGMPKERFSAEFPKEGPSILRIQQVVRGDSAAYFCASSPGGTETQYFGPGTRLLVL.

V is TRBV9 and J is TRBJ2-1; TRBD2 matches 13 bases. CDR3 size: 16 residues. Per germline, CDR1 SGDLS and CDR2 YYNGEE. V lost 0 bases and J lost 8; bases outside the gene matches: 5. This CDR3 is CASSVGTSGSSDEQFF. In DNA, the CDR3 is TGTGCCAGCAGCGTAGGGACTAGCGGGAGCTCGGATGAGCAGTTCTTC.